This T cell receptor beta chain was documented in a study of T cell responses to AZD1222 COVID-19 vaccine. As concerns this clone: At the DNA level, this CDR3 is encoded by other sequences in the same sample as well.

With 6 bases removed from V and 3 bases from J, the gap between germline ends came to 12 bases. In germline, CDR1 is MNHEY, CDR2 SVGEGT. This CDR3 has 14 amino acids. Some clones are missing from TCRdb's copy, which holds only in-frame ones; the method was immunoSEQ multiplex PCR. Of approximately 170,000 clones listed, around 88% are singletons. Timing groups of about 4 and about 12 weeks for second doses were pooled. The origin of this receptor is an adult who received the AZD1222 COVID-19 vaccine. This chain links TRBV6-2 or TRBV6-3 with TRBJ2-1, with D perhaps TRBD1 or TRBD2 (6 bases each). Source: peripheral blood, taken 28 days after the second AZD1222 dose. Here the CDR3 reads CASSRGTLYNEQFF. The CDR3 DNA reads TGTGCCAGCAGCCGCGGGACACTCTACAATGAGCAGTTCTTC.